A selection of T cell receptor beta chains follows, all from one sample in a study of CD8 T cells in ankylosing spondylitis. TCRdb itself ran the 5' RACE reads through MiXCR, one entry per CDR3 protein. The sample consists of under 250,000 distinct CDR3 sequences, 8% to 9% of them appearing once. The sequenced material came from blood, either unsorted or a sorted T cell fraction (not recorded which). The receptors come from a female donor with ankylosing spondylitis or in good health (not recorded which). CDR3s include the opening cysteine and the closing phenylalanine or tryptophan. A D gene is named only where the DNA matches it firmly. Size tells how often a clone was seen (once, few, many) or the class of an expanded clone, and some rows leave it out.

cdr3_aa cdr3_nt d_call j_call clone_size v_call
CSASEQAFYYNEQFF TGCAGTGCTAGTGAACAGGCCTTCTATTACAATGAGCAGTTCTTC . TRBJ2-1 many TRBV20-1
CASSGTLGREQFF TGCGCCAGCAGCGGGACCCTCGGTCGGGAGCAGTTCTTC . TRBJ2-1 many TRBV5-1
CASSYRHRGETQYF TGTGCCAGCAGTTACAGGCATCGGGGTGAGACCCAGTACTTC . TRBJ2-5 many TRBV6-5
CATSREPGLAGSYEQYF TGTGCCACCAGCAGAGAACCTGGACTAGCGGGATCCTACGAGCAGTACTTC TRBD2 TRBJ2-7 many TRBV15
CASSLPGEVGTQYF TGTGCCAGCAGCTTGCCGGGAGAAGTAGGGACCCAGTACTTC . TRBJ2-5 many TRBV7-9
CAGSDGFPNTDTQYF TGTGCCGGCAGCGATGGGTTCCCGAACACAGATACGCAGTATTTT . TRBJ2-3 once TRBV7-9
CSAPPGTSGNNEQFF TGCAGTGCTCCTCCCGGGACTAGCGGTAACAATGAGCAGTTCTTC TRBD2 TRBJ2-1 many TRBV20-1
CASSLALANEQFF TGCGCCAGCAGCTTGGCACTAGCAAATGAGCAGTTCTTC . TRBJ2-1 many TRBV5-1
CASRTSTDTQYF TGTGCCAGCAGGACCTCCACAGATACGCAGTATTTT . TRBJ2-3 many TRBV6-2/TRBV6-3
CASSLGTSSPLHF TGTGCCAGCAGCTTGGGAACGTCGTCACCCCTCCACTTT . TRBJ1-6 many TRBV5-6
CASSLGRVTEAFF TGTGCCAGTAGTTTGGGACGGGTAACTGAAGCTTTCTTT . TRBJ1-1 many TRBV19
CASSRSGSGSGDYEQYF TGCGCCAGCAGCAGGAGTGGGAGCGGCTCCGGGGACTACGAGCAGTACTTC . TRBJ2-7 few TRBV5-1
CASSLAYGTGHNEQYF TGTGCCAGCAGCTTAGCGTACGGGACAGGACACAACGAGCAGTACTTC TRBD1 TRBJ2-7 . TRBV7-2
CSAPDILGTIYF TGCAGTGCCCCGGACATTTTGGGCACCATATATTTT . TRBJ1-3 many TRBV20-1
CASAGTKNTEAFF TGTGCCAGCGCAGGGACAAAGAACACTGAAGCTTTCTTT . TRBJ1-1 many TRBV9
CASSQDRDPHEQYF TGCGCCAGCAGCCAAGATCGAGACCCCCACGAGCAGTACTTC . TRBJ2-7 many TRBV4-3
CASSDQKRDWYNEQFF TGTGCCAGCAGTGACCAGAAGCGGGATTGGTACAATGAGCAGTTCTTC TRBD2 TRBJ2-1 many TRBV6-1
CASSTEGIQPQHF TGTGCCAGTAGTACGGAAGGGATTCAGCCCCAGCATTTT . TRBJ1-5 few TRBV19
CASLAGTMNTEAFF TGTGCCAGCCTTGCCGGGACAATGAACACTGAAGCTTTCTTT . TRBJ1-1 many TRBV6-1
CASSLSLHREQFF TGTGCCAGCAGTTTATCGTTGCACAGGGAGCAGTTCTTC . TRBJ2-1 many TRBV27
CASSLSQGGSYEQYF TGTGCCAGCAGCTTAAGTCAGGGGGGATCCTACGAGCAGTACTTC . TRBJ2-7 few TRBV7-9
CASSDGENTGELFF TGTGCCAGCAGCGACGGGGAGAACACCGGGGAGCTGTTTTTT . TRBJ2-2 many TRBV9
CASSQGVGGSDYGYTF TGCGCCAGCAGCCAAGGGGTCGGGGGATCTGACTATGGCTACACCTTC . TRBJ1-2 many TRBV4-3
CAIRQNGTSGRYEQYF TGTGCCATCAGACAAAACGGGACTAGCGGGAGATACGAGCAGTACTTC TRBD2 TRBJ2-7 many TRBV10-3
CASSRGAGELFF TGTGCCAGCAGCCGAGGCGCCGGGGAGCTGTTTTTT . TRBJ2-2 many TRBV11-3
CASSPVDGLNSPLHF TGTGCCAGCAGCCCCGTCGACGGTCTTAATTCACCCCTCCACTTT . TRBJ1-6 many TRBV14
CASNSLGMGYEQYF TGTGCCAGCAACTCGTTGGGGATGGGATACGAGCAGTACTTC . TRBJ2-7 . TRBV7-9
CSARADTGWPAQETQYF TGCAGTGCTAGGGCCGATACAGGGTGGCCAGCCCAAGAGACCCAGTACTTC . TRBJ2-5 many TRBV20-1
CASTVDVSYNEQFF TGTGCCAGCACCGTTGACGTCTCCTACAATGAGCAGTTCTTC . TRBJ2-1 many TRBV9
CSAARAIEGEQYF TGCAGCGCTGCAAGGGCTATCGAGGGCGAGCAGTACTTC . TRBJ2-7 many TRBV29-1
CASSLTGVDEQYF TGTGCCAGCAGCTTGACAGGGGTCGACGAGCAGTACTTC TRBD1 TRBJ2-7 . TRBV7-9
CAICSRPRLAGGWEETQYF TGTGCCATCTGTTCCCGTCCTCGACTAGCGGGAGGATGGGAAGAGACCCAGTACTTC TRBD2 TRBJ2-5 . TRBV10-3
CATVPEENTGELFF TGTGCCACCGTCCCGGAGGAGAACACCGGGGAGCTGTTTTTT . TRBJ2-2 many TRBV15